Below, 22 T cell receptor beta chains from the same sample are listed, as sequenced in a study of CD8 T cells in ankylosing spondylitis. TCRdb itself ran the 5' RACE reads through MiXCR, one entry per CDR3 protein. This table holds 200,000 to 250,000 distinct CDR3 sequences, 32% found once. Sequenced material: blood, either unsorted or a sorted T cell fraction (not recorded which). These TCRs come from a male donor with ankylosing spondylitis or in good health (not recorded which).

This sequence joins TRBV5-5 and TRBJ2-7; 7 bases map to TRBD1. There are 14 residues in the CDR3. Germline assignment: CDR1 SGHKS and CDR2 YYEKEE (reference sequence). J was trimmed by 5 bases and V by 4 bases; bases with no gene match: 9. The CDR3 DNA reads as TGTGCCAGCAGCCTGTCGGACAGGATCCACGAGCAGTACTTC. This gives the protein CASSLSDRIHEQYF.

This clonotype came up a few times. This chain connects TRBV6-1 to TRBJ2-4, with 12 bases lining up with TRBD1. The germline V gene encodes CDR1 MNHNS and CDR2 SASEGT. Trimming at V came to 6 bases and at J to 3 bases, leaving 3 bases not matched to a gene. The CDR3 contains 15 residues. In DNA form, the CDR3 reads TGTGCCAGCAGGGGACAGGGGGCCGGCAAAAACATTCAGTACTTC. Its translation: CASRGQGAGKNIQYF.

This clonotype was seen only once. The rearrangement links TRBV12-3 or TRBV12-4 to TRBJ2-5; D is ambiguous. Trimming shortened V by 11 bases and J by 4 bases, and 11 bases separated the two germline ends. The CDR3 is 11 residues long. In DNA, the CDR3 is TGTGCCGTCAAGGTGGCAGAGACCCAGTACTTC. As protein: CAVKVAETQYF.

The chain joins TRBV6-5 to TRBJ1-4; 8 bases map to TRBD1. Per germline, CDR1 MNHEY and CDR2 SVGAGI. V was clipped by 2 bases and J by 8 bases; unmatched bases: 7. This CDR3 has 15 amino acids. The CDR3 is CASSYRTGGGEKLFF. The CDR3 DNA reads TGTGCCAGCAGTTACCGAACAGGGGGAGGAGAAAAACTGTTTTTT.

There are a few counts of this clonotype. The rearrangement uses TRBV20-1 and TRBJ2-3, with D hard to call. The V end lost 2 bases, the J end lost 0 bases, and 9 bases lay between the germline ends. In germline, CDR1 is DFQATT, CDR2 SNEGSKA (reference sequence). The CDR3 runs 14 residues. CDR3 in DNA: TGCAGTGCTAGACCCATCACTAGCACAGATACGCAGTATTTT. It is translated as CSARPITSTDTQYF.

The chain has TRBV28 and TRBJ2-1, with D possibly called TRBD1 or TRBD2 (6 bases each). Looked up from germline, CDR1 is MDHEN and CDR2 is SYDVKM. The CDR3 sequence is 14 residues long. The V gene lost 5 bases and the J gene lost 9 bases, with 17 bases spanning the gap. CDR3 coding DNA: TGTGCCAGCAGTGACCTCGGAGAGGGGGGTGAGCAGTTCTTC. Residues: CASSDLGEGGEQFF.

The chain joins TRBV20-1 to TRBJ2-1; 14 nucleotides match TRBD2. This CDR3 region has 15 residues. Germline CDR1 DFQATT, CDR2 SNEGSKA (reference sequence). Trimming took 3 bases from V and 6 from J; bases not matched to a gene: 4. The CDR3, as DNA: TGCAGTGCTAGGGCGGGACTAGCGGGGGCCAATGAGCAGTTCTTC. Translation: CSARAGLAGANEQFF.

V gene TRBV28 combines with J gene TRBJ2-5; D ambiguous. V lost 3 bases, J lost 2 bases, and 19 bases lay in between. Germline lookup yields CDR1 MDHEN and CDR2 SYDVKM. CDR3 length equals 17 residues. The CDR3 DNA follows: TGTGCCAGCAGTTTGCTGAGTCAGATTATTATTCAAGAGACCCAGTACTTC. Protein: CASSLLSQIIIQETQYF. Together with reference TRBV28 and TRBJ2-5, the CDR3 gives the full variable domain: DVKVTQSSRYLVKRTGEKVFLECVQDMDHENMFWYRQDPGLGLRLIYFSYDVKMKEKGDIPEGYSVSREKKERFSLILESASTNQTSMYLCASSLLSQIIIQETQYFGPGTRLLVL.

This chain uses TRBV12-3 or TRBV12-4 with TRBJ1-4; D gene ambiguous. The CDR3 loop spans 14 amino acids. V lost 7 bases, J lost 3 bases, and 12 bases lay in between. CDR3 residues: CASTLDGPNEKLFF. The CDR3 nucleotides read TGTGCCAGCACCCTGGACGGACCTAATGAAAAACTGTTTTTT.

V usage is TRBV3-1 and J usage is TRBJ2-5, with D possibly TRBD1 on 6 matching bases. Trimming removed 4 bases at V and 4 bases at J, with 13 bases between. CDR3 length: 14 residues. Germline CDR1 is LGHDT and CDR2 is YNNKEL (reference sequence). CDR3 coding DNA: TGTGCCAGCAGCCCCCGGGACATGATAGAGACCCAGTACTTC. This translates into CASSPRDMIETQYF.

The chain uses TRBV2 and TRBJ1-5; TRBD1 might be the D (5 bases). V was shortened by 4 bases and J by 6 bases, with 10 bases between the two germline ends. CDR1 and CDR2 (germline): SNHLY, FYNNEI. The CDR3 is made up of 13 amino acids. CDR3: CASSAQEGQPQHF. CDR3 DNA: TGTGCCAGCAGTGCACAGGAAGGTCAGCCCCAGCATTTT. Variable domain in full (rest from reference TRBV2 and TRBJ1-5): EPEVTQTPSHQVTQMGQEVILRCVPISNHLYFYWYRQILGQKVEFLVSFYNNEISEKSEIFDDQFSVERPDGSNFTLKIRSTKLEDSAMYFCASSAQEGQPQHFGDGTRLSIL.

This clonotype showed up many times. This chain uses TRBV29-1 with TRBJ2-3; no definite D call. Germline CDR1 is SQVTM and CDR2 is ANQGSEA. Trimming pared 4 bases from V and 4 bases from J, leaving 6 bases between. CDR3 length: 11 residues. The DNA for the CDR3 is TGCAGCGTTGGTTTAGCAGATACGCAGTATTTT. Amino acid sequence: CSVGLADTQYF.

V is TRBV27 and J is TRBJ2-5, with D tentatively TRBD2 (6 bases). The length of the CDR3 is 14 residues. The ends were cut back, 5 bases at V and 1 base at J, with 11 bases in the middle. Germline CDR1 MNHEY, CDR2 SMNVEV (reference sequence). The CDR3 nucleotides read TGTGCCAGCAGTCTAAAGACTAGCCAAGAGACCCAGTACTTC. It yields the protein CASSLKTSQETQYF.

The DNA of the CDR3 is TGTGCCAGCAGAGATCTGGACGGGGAGGCTGGGGCCAACGTCCTGACTTTC. Amino acids: CASRDLDGEAGANVLTF. This chain connects TRBV12-3 or TRBV12-4 to TRBJ2-6; a possible D gene is TRBD2 (6 bases). V was shortened by 6 bases and J by 2 bases, with 17 bases between the two germline ends. The CDR3 has 17 residues.

This chain connects TRBV27 to TRBJ2-5, with 9 bases that match TRBD1. This CDR3 has 15 amino acids. CDR1 MNHEY and CDR2 SMNVEV come from the germline V gene (reference sequence). J gave up 5 bases and V 2 bases, and 6 bases lay outside the gene matches. CDR3 sequence reads: CASSLRTGVWETQYF. The CDR3 DNA reads as TGTGCCAGCAGTTTAAGGACAGGGGTTTGGGAGACCCAGTACTTC.

This sequence joins TRBV5-1 and TRBJ2-3; TRBD1 matches at 8 bases. CDR3 length: 14 amino acids. From germline, CDR1 is SGHRS and CDR2 YFSETQ. V was pared by 6 bases and J by 5 bases, with 8 bases of the junction left unmatched. The CDR3 region is CASILGGTGDTQYF. In nucleotides, the CDR3 is TGCGCCAGCATCTTAGGGGGGACAGGAGATACGCAGTATTTT. The variable domain in full, completed from reference TRBV5-1 and TRBJ2-3, reads KAGVTQTPRYLIKTRGQQVTLSCSPISGHRSVSWYQQTPGQGLQFLFEYFSETQRNKGNFPGRFSGRQFSNSRSEMNVSTLELGDSALYLCASILGGTGDTQYFGPGTRLTVL.

This clonotype has only a few counts. J is TRBJ1-4 and V is TRBV9; no firm D call. Trimming took off 3 bases at V and 7 bases at J, with 10 bases between the two ends. The germline V gene encodes CDR1 SGDLS and CDR2 YYNGEE. CDR3 size: 13 residues. CDR3 nucleotide sequence: TGTGCCAGCAGCGAGGGTCCTGCTGAAAAACTGTTTTTT. It codes for CASSEGPAEKLFF.

The rearrangement links TRBV7-8 to TRBJ2-3, with D hard to call. In germline, CDR1 is SGHVS, CDR2 FQNEAQ. V was cut by 5 bases and J by 0 bases, with 6 bases left in between. The CDR3 extends over 13 amino acids. CDR3 bases: TGTGCCAGCAGCCAATCTAGCACAGATACGCAGTATTTT. As protein: CASSQSSTDTQYF.

This clonotype was seen a few times. The genes are TRBV12-3 or TRBV12-4 and TRBJ1-1, with D possibly being TRBD1 (5 bases). With 1 base removed from V and 1 base from J, the gap between germline ends came to 7 bases. This CDR3 region has 14 residues. CDR3 sequence: CASSLETANTEAFF. For the CDR3, the DNA is TGTGCCAGCAGTTTAGAGACAGCGAACACTGAAGCTTTCTTT.

The sample holds a few counts of this clonotype. The chain joins TRBV7-9 to TRBJ1-1, with 8 bases that match TRBD1. V lost 6 bases, J lost 4 bases, and 7 bases stayed unmatched. The CDR3 covers 14 residues. Germline V gene data show CDR1 as SEHNR and CDR2 as FQNEAQ (reference sequence). The chain's CDR3 is CASRPDRGGTEAFF. CDR3 nucleotides: TGTGCCAGCAGACCTGACAGGGGAGGCACTGAAGCTTTCTTT.

The chain joins TRBV20-1 to TRBJ1-5, with D uncertain. CDR1 and CDR2 from the germline V gene are DFQATT and SNEGSKA (reference sequence). Between the trimmed V and J ends, which lost 2 bases and 0 bases, there was a span of 8 bases. The CDR3 extends over 14 amino acids. The CDR3 DNA reads TGCAGTGCTAGAAGTCTGGGTAGCAATCAGCCCCAGCATTTT. Its protein is CSARSLGSNQPQHF.

The chain carries TRBV30 and TRBJ2-1; TRBD1 or TRBD2 may be the D gene (5 bases each). Germline CDR1 reads GTSNPN; CDR2 reads SVGIG (reference sequence). V lost 5 bases and J 5 bases, leaving 13 bases between the germline ends. The CDR3 extends over 13 amino acids. The CDR3 nucleotides are TGTGCCTGGTGGGCCGGGGCCCACAATGAGCAGTTCTTC. Translation gives CAWWAGAHNEQFF.